Below are 30 T cell receptor beta chains sequenced from a single sample in a study of blood T cell repertoires in COVID-19. Generated by immunoSEQ multiplex PCR, the TCRdb table keeps only in-frame clones and is missing some. The sample contains about 400,000 clones, 70% to 90% of which appear only once. Material for sequencing was PBMCs or T cells enriched from blood (not recorded which). Receptors were obtained from a woman aged 40 to 49 with acute COVID-19.

V is TRBV15 and J is TRBJ2-5, with D perhaps TRBD2 (6 bases). The CDR3 length is 14 residues. The V and J ends lost 1 base and 5 bases respectively, with 11 bases between them. Looked up from germline, CDR1 is LNHNV and CDR2 is YYDKDF (reference sequence). The CDR3 DNA is TGTGCCACCAGCAGAGGTGGGGGGATGGAGACCCAGTACTTC. Amino acid sequence: CATSRGGGMETQYF.

The chain carries TRBV18 and TRBJ1-1, with a tentative D call TRBD1 (5 bases). This CDR3 region has 15 residues. Germline values: CDR1 KGHSH, CDR2 LQKENI. V lost 3 bases, J lost 1 base, and 12 bases lay in between. The DNA for the CDR3 is TGTGCCAGCTCACCTACCACTACAGGGAACACTGAAGCTTTCTTT. Translation: CASSPTTTGNTEAFF. Drawing the rest from reference TRBV18 and TRBJ1-1, the complete variable domain is NAGVMQNPRHLVRRRGQEARLRCSPMKGHSHVYWYRQLPEEGLKFMVYLQKENIIDESGMPKERFSAEFPKEGPSILRIQQVVRGDSAAYFCASSPTTTGNTEAFFGQGTRLTVV.

The V and J genes are TRBV4-1 and TRBJ1-2, with a tentative D call TRBD1 (5 bases). CDR3 length: 14 amino acids. Trimming pared 1 base from V and 4 bases from J, leaving 10 bases between. Germline values: CDR1 MGHRA, CDR2 YSYEKL. For the CDR3, the DNA is TGCGCCAGCAGCCAAGCTTGGCAGGGCTATGGCTACACCTTC. Translated: CASSQAWQGYGYTF.

This clone was seen many times. The V call is TRBV19, the J call TRBJ1-5; D is undetermined. The CDR3 is 15 residues long. V lost 3 bases and J 0 bases, leaving 9 bases between the germline ends. Looked up from germline, CDR1 is LNHDA and CDR2 is SQIVND (reference sequence). The CDR3: CASSIQDYSNQPQHF. The CDR3 nucleotides are TGTGCCAGTAGTATCCAGGATTATAGCAATCAGCCCCAGCATTTT. The complete variable domain, with remaining parts taken from reference TRBV19 and TRBJ1-5, reads DGGITQSPKYLFRKEGQNVTLSCEQNLNHDAMYWYRQDPGQGLRLIYYSQIVNDFQKGDIAEGYSVSREKKESFPLTVTSAQKNPTAFYLCASSIQDYSNQPQHFGDGTRLSIL.

V usage is TRBV28 and J usage is TRBJ1-3; D gene uncertain. The CDR3 has 16 residues. Per the germline V gene, CDR1 is MDHEN and CDR2 is SYDVKM. The V gene lost 8 bases and the J gene lost 0 bases, with 17 bases spanning the gap. CDR3 in amino acids: CASASFTDLSGNTIYF. Written as DNA, the CDR3 is TGTGCCAGCGCCTCCTTTACAGACCTCTCTGGAAACACCATATATTTT.

The rearrangement links TRBV5-1 to TRBJ2-5, with D possibly TRBD2 on 5 matching bases. Trimming removed 2 bases at V and 4 bases at J, with 9 bases between. The germline CDR1 and CDR2 sequences are SGHRS and YFSETQ. This CDR3 is built from 13 residues. The CDR3 nucleotides read TGCGCCAGCAGCTTCAATAGCGTAGAGACCCAGTACTTC. Its protein is CASSFNSVETQYF.

This clone turned up a few times. This chain connects TRBV2 to TRBJ2-7; 9 positions agree with TRBD2. This CDR3 has 16 amino acids. Germline CDR1 is SNHLY and CDR2 is FYNNEI. V shed 2 bases and J 4 bases; nucleotides not matched to a gene: 9. This chain's CDR3 is CASSERWSGGPYEQYF. In nucleotides, the CDR3 is TGTGCCAGCAGTGAACGGTGGAGCGGGGGGCCTTACGAGCAGTACTTC.

The chain has TRBV3-1 (or the pseudogene TRBV3-2) and TRBJ1-6, with D uncertain. CDR1 is LGHDT, CDR2 YNNKEL, per germline (reference sequence). This CDR3 spans 14 amino acids. V gave up 4 bases and J gave up 8 bases, with 12 bases separating them. CDR3 coding DNA: TGTGCCAGCAGCCGCGCTGACACAGATTCACCCCTCCACTTT. The encoded protein is CASSRADTDSPLHF.

This clone turned up a few times. This chain connects TRBV9 to TRBJ1-2, with 9 bases identical to TRBD1. Germline values: CDR1 SGDLS, CDR2 YYNGEE. After removal of 4 bases from V and 1 base from J, the junction contained 14 bases not matched to a gene. This CDR3 has 18 residues. The CDR3 region is CASSQNRRDRENNYGYTF. CDR3 bases: TGTGCCAGCAGCCAAAATCGGAGGGACAGGGAGAATAACTATGGCTACACCTTC.

This clone was counted a few times. V gene TRBV3-1 (or the pseudogene TRBV3-2) combines with J gene TRBJ1-2; the match to TRBD1 covers 7 bases. CDR1 is LGHDT and CDR2 is YNNKEL in the germline V gene (reference sequence). This CDR3 is 13 amino acids long. J gave up 6 bases and V 5 bases, and 6 bases lay outside the gene matches. The CDR3 spells CASSMDRRHGYTF. The CDR3 DNA sequence: TGTGCCAGCAGCATGGACAGGAGACATGGCTACACCTTC.

As regards this clone: Other DNA sequences in the sample encode the same CDR3. This sequence joins TRBV18 and TRBJ1-2; D gene uncertain. Trimming removed 3 bases from V and 3 bases from J, with 5 bases in between. The CDR3 is 12 residues long. CDR1 and CDR2 (germline): KGHSH, LQKENI. CDR3 region: CASSPTDYGYTF. The CDR3 nucleotides read TGTGCCAGCTCACCCACTGACTATGGCTACACCTTC.

V is TRBV25-1 and J is TRBJ2-5, with 8 bases lining up with TRBD2. CDR3 size: 16 residues. J lost 5 bases, V lost 1 base, and 9 bases had no gene match. Germline lookup yields CDR1 MGHDK and CDR2 SYGVNS. The CDR3 DNA reads as TGTGCCAGCAGTGAATCATTGACTAGCGTCCGGGAGACCCAGTACTTC. Translating gives CASSESLTSVRETQYF.

This clone was found once. This chain links TRBV24-1 with TRBJ1-2, with a tentative D call TRBD1 (6 bases). Trimming cost V 3 bases and J 4 bases, with 8 bases left between them. The V gene's germline CDR1 is KGHDR and CDR2 SFDVKD. This CDR3 spans 13 amino acids. CDR3 nucleotides: TGTGCCACCAGTGATAACAGGGTCTATGGCTACACCTTC. Encoded protein: CATSDNRVYGYTF.

This sequence joins TRBV6-5 and TRBJ1-2; 9 bases are a match to TRBD1. The CDR3 has 15 residues. V shed 3 bases, J shed 7 bases, and the junction held 9 bases outside the gene matches. Germline V lookup: CDR1 MNHEY, CDR2 SVGAGI. CDR3 residues: CASSYPDGTGFGYTF. CDR3 DNA: TGTGCCAGCAGTTATCCCGACGGGACAGGGTTTGGCTACACCTTC.

CDR3 loop: CASSYSRVQPQHF. For the CDR3, the DNA is TGTGCCAGCAGTTACTCGCGAGTGCAGCCCCAGCATTTT. The chain uses TRBV6-6 and TRBJ1-5; no reliable D call. From germline, CDR1 is MNHNY and CDR2 SVGAGI (reference sequence). The CDR3 is 13 amino acids. The V end was cut by 0 bases, the J end by 7 bases, with 7 bases between.

The V gene is TRBV30, the J gene TRBJ2-1; 12 bases match TRBD2. Germline assignment: CDR1 GTSNPN and CDR2 SVGIG (reference sequence). This CDR3 region has 16 residues. Germline trimming cut 2 bases from V and 3 bases from J; bases unmatched to any gene: 5. For the CDR3, the DNA is TGTGCCTGGAGTATACCACTAGCGGGGGGCTACAATGAGCAGTTCTTC. Its protein is CAWSIPLAGGYNEQFF. Full variable domain (remainder filled in from reference TRBV30 and TRBJ2-1): SQTIHQWPATLVQPVGSPLSLECTVEGTSNPNLYWYRQAAGRGLQLLFYSVGIGQISSEVPQNLSASRPQDRQFILSSKKLLLSDSGFYLCAWSIPLAGGYNEQFFGPGTRLTVL.

The chain carries TRBV7-6 and TRBJ1-2, with 10 positions matching TRBD1. Germline V lookup: CDR1 SGHVS, CDR2 FNYEAQ. The V and J ends lost 3 bases and 3 bases, in that order; junction bases with no gene match: 4. This CDR3 is built from 15 residues. The CDR3 DNA follows: TGTGCCAGCAGCTTGGGGACAGGGGATTACTATGGCTACACCTTC. It is translated as CASSLGTGDYYGYTF.

The chain has TRBV9 and TRBJ1-2, with D perhaps matching TRBD1 (5 bases). The CDR3 contains 16 residues. Germline V CDR1 and CDR2: SGDLS, YYNGEE. V was shortened by 3 bases and J by 6 bases, with 21 bases between the two germline ends. CDR3 sequence: CASSADVGRVQNGYTF. CDR3 nucleotide sequence: TGTGCCAGCAGCGCAGACGTTGGCAGGGTTCAGAATGGCTACACCTTC. Full variable domain (missing parts from reference TRBV9 and TRBJ1-2): DSGVTQTPKHLITATGQRVTLRCSPRSGDLSVYWYQQSLDQGLQFLIQYYNGEERAKGNILERFSAQQFPDLHSELNLSSLELGDSALYFCASSADVGRVQNGYTFGSGTRLTVV.

The V and J genes are TRBV19 and TRBJ2-2; D gene unclear. The CDR3 runs 14 residues. Trimming took 3 bases from V and 0 from J, leaving 5 bases between them. Germline loops: CDR1 LNHDA, CDR2 SQIVND (reference sequence). Here the CDR3 DNA reads TGTGCCAGTAGTATTACGGCGAACACCGGGGAGCTGTTTTTT. This codes for CASSITANTGELFF. Variable domain in full (rest from reference TRBV19 and TRBJ2-2): DGGITQSPKYLFRKEGQNVTLSCEQNLNHDAMYWYRQDPGQGLRLIYYSQIVNDFQKGDIAEGYSVSREKKESFPLTVTSAQKNPTAFYLCASSITANTGELFFGEGSRLTVL.

The chain joins TRBV11-2 to TRBJ1-3; D is unclear. Germline CDR1 is SGHAT and CDR2 is FQNNGV. V lost 2 bases, J lost 0 bases, and 11 bases lay in between. This CDR3 comprises 16 residues. CDR3 residues: CASSLRESSSGNTIYF. The DNA for the CDR3 is TGTGCCAGCAGCTTACGGGAGAGTAGCTCTGGAAACACCATATATTTT.

V is TRBV2 and J is TRBJ1-6; 10 bases are shared with TRBD1. The junction had 6 bases not matched to a gene; V was cut back by 6 bases and J by 7 bases. CDR1 is SNHLY and CDR2 is FYNNEI in the germline V gene. This CDR3 comprises 15 residues. The CDR3 sequence: CASRNRTGGNSPLHF. DNA of the CDR3: TGTGCCAGCAGAAACCGGACAGGGGGAAATTCACCCCTCCACTTT.

The chain carries TRBV11-2 and TRBJ1-3; 10 positions agree with TRBD1. After removal of 1 base from V and 3 bases from J, the junction contained 9 bases not matched to a gene. This CDR3 is built from 18 residues. The germline gives CDR1 SGHAT, CDR2 FQNNGV. The DNA for the CDR3 is TGTGCCAGCAGCTTAGGTACCGGGACAGGGGCGCGTGGAAACACCATATATTTT. As protein: CASSLGTGTGARGNTIYF.

The chain recombines TRBV9 with TRBJ2-1; possible D gene TRBD2, 5 bases. The length of the CDR3 is 15 residues. The V gene's germline CDR1 is SGDLS and CDR2 YYNGEE. V was cut by 2 bases and J by 1 base, with 10 bases left in between. CDR3 protein: CASSVSGDSYNEQFF. CDR3 sequence (DNA): TGTGCCAGCAGCGTTTCCGGGGATTCCTACAATGAGCAGTTCTTC. Full variable domain (remainder filled in from reference TRBV9 and TRBJ2-1): DSGVTQTPKHLITATGQRVTLRCSPRSGDLSVYWYQQSLDQGLQFLIQYYNGEERAKGNILERFSAQQFPDLHSELNLSSLELGDSALYFCASSVSGDSYNEQFFGPGTRLTVL.

The chain has TRBV5-1 and TRBJ2-1; 12 bases line up with TRBD2. V dropped 4 bases and J dropped 7; count of bases not matched to a gene: 6. The CDR3 has 15 residues. Germline V lookup: CDR1 SGHRS, CDR2 YFSETQ. In nucleotides, the CDR3 is TGCGCCAGCAGCCCCGGACTAGCGGGGTCTAATGAGCAGTTCTTC. It codes for CASSPGLAGSNEQFF.

The genes are TRBV5-1 and TRBJ2-2, with 14 bases fitting TRBD2. The V and J ends lost 3 bases and 7 bases, in that order; junction bases with no gene match: 5. The CDR3 sequence is 16 residues long. The germline CDR1 and CDR2 sequences are SGHRS and YFSETQ. In nucleotides, the CDR3 is TGCGCCAGCAGCTGGACTAGCGGGGGGTTTGGCGGGGAGCTGTTTTTT. It codes for CASSWTSGGFGGELFF.

The rearrangement uses TRBV19 and TRBJ1-2; no definite D call. Trimming removed 4 bases from V and 8 bases from J, with 8 bases in between. The CDR3 totals 11 residues. Germline loops: CDR1 LNHDA, CDR2 SQIVND (reference sequence). CDR3 nucleotides: TGTGCCAGTAGTAGGGGAGTGGGCTACACCTTC. Translation gives CASSRGVGYTF. Drawing the rest from reference TRBV19 and TRBJ1-2, the complete variable domain is DGGITQSPKYLFRKEGQNVTLSCEQNLNHDAMYWYRQDPGQGLRLIYYSQIVNDFQKGDIAEGYSVSREKKESFPLTVTSAQKNPTAFYLCASSRGVGYTFGSGTRLTVV.

The V and J genes are TRBV12-3 or TRBV12-4 and TRBJ1-4, with no clear D. The CDR3 sequence is 11 residues long. V was cut by 5 bases and J by 7 bases, with 5 bases left in between. CDR3 DNA sequence: TGTGCCAGCAGTCCGCGTGAAAAACTGTTTTTT. Residues: CASSPREKLFF.

The V gene is TRBV14, the J gene TRBJ2-2, with 10 bases identical to TRBD2. CDR3 size: 16 residues. Germline V gene data show CDR1 as SGHDN and CDR2 as FVKESK. J gave up 2 bases and V 3 bases, and 3 bases lay outside the gene matches. The CDR3 coding sequence is TGTGCCAGCAGCCAGCTAGCGGGAGCAAACACCGGGGAGCTGTTTTTT. Residues: CASSQLAGANTGELFF.

V gene TRBV5-1 combines with J gene TRBJ1-2; 7 bases fit TRBD1. The germline V gene encodes CDR1 SGHRS and CDR2 YFSETQ. The CDR3 length is 16 residues. V lost 3 bases, J lost 2 bases, and 10 bases stayed unmatched. DNA for the CDR3: TGCGCCAGCAGCTCTCAGACAGGGTCTAAAAACTATGGCTACACCTTC. Encoded protein: CASSSQTGSKNYGYTF.

This chain connects TRBV20-1 to TRBJ2-3, with TRBD1 identical over 7 bases. This CDR3 region has 11 residues. Germline V gene data show CDR1 as DFQATT and CDR2 as SNEGSKA (reference sequence). With 5 bases clipped from V and 10 bases from J, the junction kept 6 bases outside the gene matches. The CDR3 nucleotides are TGCAGTGCTGACAGGGACCAGGCGCAGTATTTT. Its protein is CSADRDQAQYF.